The T cell receptor (beta chain) under discussion was sequenced for a study of spatial heterogeneity in lung cancer. The overall study: The count of detected beta-chain sequences consistently exceeded that of alpha-chain sequences. An average of more than ten raw reads was observed per unique TCR and UMI combination.

TCRdb called the 5' RACE reads again in MiXCR, with one record for every CDR3 protein. There are about 120,000 distinct CDR3 sequences in the sample; more than 10% occur only once, and 16% lies in the top ten. V was shortened by 0 bases and J by 8 bases, with 8 bases between the two germline ends. Germline values: CDR1 DFQATT, CDR2 SNEGSKA (reference sequence). This CDR3 comprises 12 residues. The time point: blood at routine non-recurrence follow-up after resection. The authors sequenced whole RNA from tumor, nontumor lung or frozen PBMC without sorting. This receptor was obtained from a male donor with early-stage non-small cell lung cancer. V gene TRBV20-1 combines with J gene TRBJ1-5; D not certain. Sequencing was performed on PBMCs, taken at follow-up. CDR3 nucleotide sequence: TGCAGTGCTAGAGACGGCCACGAGCCCCAGCATTTT. This gives the protein CSARDGHEPQHF.